This entry describes one T cell receptor beta chain. The junction departs from germline at one end; a sequencing error may be responsible. The data derive from a study of blood T cell repertoires in COVID-19. Generated by immunoSEQ multiplex PCR, the TCRdb table keeps only in-frame clones and is missing some. The table includes 250,000 to 300,000 clones, around 89% detected once. Symptom resolution, clearance, or two negative PCRs marked the recovered donors of Cohort 3. Per germline, CDR1 MGHRA and CDR2 YSYEKL. The CDR3 length is 14 residues. The TCR was taken from a man aged 35 to 55 who had recovered from COVID-19. This chain links TRBV4-1 with TRBJ2-7; D is unclear. Material for sequencing was PBMCs or T cells enriched from blood (not recorded which). The CDR3, as DNA: TGCGCCAGCAGACAAGGTCCTATCGGCTACGAGCAGTACTTC. Residues: CASRQGPIGYEQYF.